This TCR beta chain was profiled in a study of blood T cell repertoires in COVID-19. Turning to the study itself: The United States, Italy and Spain were the sources of the acute and convalescent COVID-19 samples. Sample material is recorded as cDNA or gDNA derived from T cells, B-cell-depleted T cells, or PBMCs.

Original processing methods: Amplifying reference gene primers gave estimates of nucleated cell counts. The method was immunoSEQ multiplex PCR; TCRdb's version includes in-frame clones alone and lacks a portion of them. From that table come the V and J calls and clone size; the DNA was used to work out D and trimming. This table has 99,000 or so clones, about 89% appearing once. V lost 1 base and J lost 0, with 13 bases in between. The CDR3 is made up of 16 amino acids. Germline V gives CDR1 SGHVS, CDR2 FQNEAQ. This clone was found a few times. J is TRBJ2-7 and V is TRBV7-8, with D perhaps TRBD1 (6 bases). This receptor was obtained from a man aged 45-65 years with acute or convalescent COVID-19. The sequencing sample was made of peripheral blood. The CDR3 region has the DNA TGTGCCAGCAGCTTAGAGGGTTGGACAGACTCCTACGAGCAGTACTTC. Translation: CASSLEGWTDSYEQYF.